The rows below give T cell receptor beta chains drawn from one sample of a study of T-cell memory formation after mild COVID-19. TCRdb ran MiXCR on the 5' RACE reads and lists one entry per CDR3 protein. Here the sample spans more than 400,000 distinct CDR3 sequences, about 18% being singletons. The sample taken for sequencing was PBMCs or a T cell subset sorted from them (not recorded which). Every receptor here comes from an adult woman who had mild COVID-19 (a few samples of this study predate the infection). Cell type and time point are not known. Each CDR3 is given with its conserved first and last residue. Each record gives: clone size, D gene, J gene, V gene, CDR3 protein, CDR3 DNA. D genes are given only for firm matches. The size of a clone is reported for some rows only, either as once, few or many, or as a class for expanded clones.

>-|TRBD2|TRBJ2-1|TRBV7-8
CASRAWASGNNEQFF
TGTGCCAGCAGGGCCTGGGCTAGCGGTAACAATGAGCAGTTCTTC
>-|-|TRBJ2-1|TRBV6-1
CASNRDIAYNEQFF
TGTGCCAGTAACCGGGACATCGCCTACAATGAGCAGTTCTTC
>few|-|TRBJ1-1|TRBV12-3/TRBV12-4
CASTVGANTEAFF
TGTGCCAGCACGGTGGGGGCGAACACTGAAGCTTTCTTT
>-|TRBD1|TRBJ1-5|TRBV6-1
CASSAGQGRNQPQHF
TGTGCCAGCAGCGCGGGACAGGGACGAAATCAGCCCCAGCATTTT
>-|-|TRBJ2-3|TRBV12-3/TRBV12-4
CASSLLSRGLFPSTDTQYF
TGTGCCAGCAGTTTACTCTCGAGAGGCCTGTTCCCTAGCACAGATACGCAGTATTTT
>-|-|TRBJ1-5|TRBV4-1
CATSDRFLQPQHF
TGCGCCACCTCGGACCGGTTCTTACAGCCCCAGCATTTT
>-|TRBD1|TRBJ1-6|TRBV6-5
CATLRQGGSPLHF
TGTGCAACACTCCGACAGGGAGGTTCACCCCTCCACTTT
>many|TRBD2|TRBJ2-7|TRBV6-5
CASSYGTSGTYEQYF
TGTGCCAGCAGTTACGGGACTAGCGGAACCTACGAGCAGTACTTC
>-|TRBD2|TRBJ2-7|TRBV2
CASSGTSGTYEQYF
TGTGCCAGCAGCGGGACTAGCGGGACCTACGAGCAGTACTTC
>few|-|TRBJ1-1|TRBV2
CASSDTPVPEAFF
TGTGCCAGCAGTGATACCCCAGTCCCTGAAGCTTTCTTT
>few|-|TRBJ2-1|TRBV7-2
CASSFSFGSYNEQFF
TGTGCCAGCAGCTTTAGCTTTGGCTCCTACAATGAGCAGTTCTTC
>-|TRBD2|TRBJ2-1|TRBV12-3/TRBV12-4
CASSYSWSGSAHNEQFF
TGTGCCAGCAGTTATTCGTGGAGCGGGAGTGCCCACAATGAGCAGTTCTTC
>-|-|TRBJ1-1|TRBV11-2
CASRSVRGGGNTEAFF
TGTGCCAGCAGATCCGTCCGGGGGGGAGGAAACACTGAAGCTTTCTTT
>few|TRBD1|TRBJ1-1|TRBV20-1
CSARDRSGTAPIWGNLNTEAFF
TGCAGTGCTAGAGACCGGAGCGGGACAGCGCCGATCTGGGGGAACTTGAACACTGAAGCTTTCTTT
>few|-|TRBJ2-3|TRBV12-3/TRBV12-4
CASSFTIGGLKTASTDTQYF
TGTGCCAGCAGTTTTACTATCGGGGGACTTAAGACCGCTAGCACAGATACGCAGTATTTT
>-|TRBD2|TRBJ2-4|TRBV11-2
CASSSGTTKNIQYF
TGTGCCAGCAGCTCAGGGACTACCAAAAACATTCAGTACTTC
>-|TRBD2|TRBJ2-3|TRBV5-6
CASSRRLAGEALDTQYF
TGTGCCAGCAGCCGCCGACTAGCGGGAGAAGCGCTGGATACGCAGTATTTT
>few|-|TRBJ2-5|TRBV13
CASSLGVGIETQYF
TGTGCCAGCAGCTTAGGGGTCGGGATAGAGACCCAGTACTTC
>-|-|TRBJ2-6|TRBV9
CASSQGIGSGANVLTF
TGTGCCAGCAGCCAAGGGATCGGCTCTGGGGCCAACGTCCTGACTTTC
>few|-|TRBJ1-2|TRBV7-2
CASSFLGRQAAGGYTF
TGTGCCAGCAGCTTCCTGGGCCGTCAGGCCGCGGGTGGCTACACCTTC
>few|-|TRBJ1-2|TRBV4-3
CASSQDSLGAGGYTF
TGCGCCAGCAGCCAAGATTCTTTGGGCGCAGGTGGCTACACCTTC
>-|-|TRBJ2-2|TRBV7-7
CASSFRQGELFF
TGTGCCAGCAGCTTTCGACAAGGGGAGCTGTTTTTT
>-|-|TRBJ2-1|TRBV5-1
CASSLVQGSYNEQFF
TGCGCCAGCAGCTTGGTACAGGGCTCCTACAATGAGCAGTTCTTC
>few|-|TRBJ1-6|TRBV5-6
CASRLYNSPLHF
TGTGCCAGCAGGTTATATAATTCACCCCTCCACTTT
>many|-|TRBJ2-1|TRBV12-3/TRBV12-4
CASSLDWVQFF
TGTGCCAGCAGTTTAGACTGGGTGCAGTTCTTC
>few|-|TRBJ2-5|TRBV20-1
CSARDLRAAYKETQYF
TGCAGTGCTAGAGATCTCAGGGCAGCGTACAAAGAGACCCAGTACTTC
>few|-|TRBJ2-6|TRBV2
CASSDSHRAFSGANVLTF
TGTGCCAGCAGTGACTCGCACAGGGCCTTCTCTGGGGCCAACGTCCTGACTTTC
>few|-|TRBJ2-5|TRBV5-1
CASSLVVTHQETQYF
TGCGCCAGCAGCTTGGTGGTTACACACCAAGAGACCCAGTACTTC
>-|TRBD1|TRBJ2-1|TRBV29-1
CSVDRGLNEQFF
TGCAGCGTGGACAGGGGGCTCAATGAGCAGTTCTTC
>few|TRBD2|TRBJ2-5|TRBV20-1
CSANIAGGPEETQYF
TGCAGTGCAAACATAGCGGGGGGGCCTGAAGAGACCCAGTACTTC
>-|TRBD1|TRBJ1-5|TRBV28
CASRRQGGNQPQHF
TGTGCCAGCAGACGACAGGGGGGCAATCAGCCCCAGCATTTT
>-|-|TRBJ2-1|TRBV24-1
CATSDFTGFSTDEQFF
TGTGCCACCAGTGATTTTACCGGGTTCAGCACCGATGAGCAGTTCTTC
>-|TRBD2|TRBJ2-1|TRBV2
CASSGAVTSGRGVYDEQFF
TGTGCCAGCAGTGGTGCCGTGACTAGCGGGAGAGGTGTCTACGATGAGCAGTTCTTC
>few|-|TRBJ1-1|TRBV9
CASSVGVNGEAFF
TGTGCCAGCAGCGTAGGGGTAAACGGTGAAGCTTTCTTT
>few|-|TRBJ2-7|TRBV7-2
CASSLGIEAYEQYF
TGTGCCAGCAGCTTAGGGATAGAAGCCTACGAGCAGTACTTC
>-|-|TRBJ2-2|TRBV7-7
CASSSVGGGELFF
TGTGCTAGCAGCTCCGTGGGCGGCGGGGAGCTGTTTTTT
>few|TRBD1|TRBJ1-1|TRBV19
CASNLDRRGEAFF
TGTGCCAGTAACCTGGACAGGAGAGGAGAAGCTTTCTTT